Listed below are T cell receptor beta chains from one sample, sequenced in a study of blood T cell repertoires in COVID-19. Clones were read by immunoSEQ multiplex PCR, and TCRdb kept only the in-frame ones, dropping some. The sample comprises under 200,000 clones, around 86% of which are singletons, and almost 1% rests with the top ten. Sequenced: peripheral blood. The receptors were sampled from a man in his late teens or twenties with acute or convalescent COVID-19. CDR3s include the opening cysteine and the closing phenylalanine or tryptophan. The D gene is left open where the match is weak. A clone size is listed for some rows: how often the clone was seen (once, few, many), or a class if it is expanded.

cdr3_length clone_size j_call v_call d_call cdr3_nt cdr3_aa
17 NA TRBJ2-1 TRBV4-1 TRBD1 TGCGCCAGCAGCCAAGTGGCCACAGGGGGTCCCTACAATGAGCAGTTCTTC CASSQVATGGPYNEQFF
14 NA TRBJ1-2 TRBV19 TRBD1 TGTGCCAGTAGGTCAGGGGGCGCAGGCTATGGCTACACCTTC CASRSGGAGYGYTF
17 NA TRBJ1-3 TRBV9 TRBD1 TGTGCCAGCAGCGCAGGGACAGGGGGCTCCTCTGGAAACACCATATATTTT CASSAGTGGSSGNTIYF
14 NA TRBJ2-5 TRBV30 NA TGTGCCTGGAGTATCTCGCGGGGACAAGAGACCCAGTACTTC CAWSISRGQETQYF
14 NA TRBJ1-1 TRBV5-1 NA TGCGCCAGCAGCTTAGGAGGGATGAACACTGAAGCTTTCTTT CASSLGGMNTEAFF
16 NA TRBJ2-3 TRBV5-4 TRBD2 TGTGCCAGCAGCCCGAGGGGCGGGGGGTACACAGATACGCAGTATTTT CASSPRGGGYTDTQYF
16 NA TRBJ2-1 TRBV7-2 NA TGTGCCAGCAGCCCCACCGGGTCCCGAAATTACAATGAGCAGTTCTTC CASSPTGSRNYNEQFF
15 NA TRBJ1-4 TRBV6-5 NA TGTGCCAGCAGTTACGCCGGGACTGCGTTTGAAAAACTGTTTTTT CASSYAGTAFEKLFF
16 NA TRBJ1-4 TRBV19 NA TGTGCCAGTAGTACCCAAGGGGTTGCAACTAATGAAAAACTGTTTTTT CASSTQGVATNEKLFF
15 NA TRBJ2-1 TRBV4-1 TRBD1 TGCGCCAGCAGCCAAGAAGGGACAGGGGCCAATGAGCAGTTCTTC CASSQEGTGANEQFF
12 NA TRBJ2-2 TRBV6-5 NA TGTGCCAGCAGCCCAGATACCGGGGAGCTGTTTTTT CASSPDTGELFF
14 NA TRBJ2-1 TRBV7-9 NA TGTGCCAGCAGCTTATTGGACTTATACAATGAGCAGTTCTTC CASSLLDLYNEQFF
16 NA TRBJ2-2 TRBV7-3 TRBD2 TGTGCCAGCAGCTTAACTAGCGGGCAGAACACCGGGGAGCTGTTTTTT CASSLTSGQNTGELFF
18 NA TRBJ2-6 TRBV18 NA TGTGCCAGCTCACCACCGGGCAGGACTGACTCTGGGGCCAACGTCCTGACTTTC CASSPPGRTDSGANVLTF
15 NA TRBJ2-1 TRBV10-3 TRBD2 TGTGCCATCAGTGAGCTGAGCGGGGGGGCCAATGAGCAGTTCTTC CAISELSGGANEQFF
13 NA TRBJ1-2 TRBV27 NA TGTGCCAGCAGTTTAGACAGCCAGTATGGCTACACCTTC CASSLDSQYGYTF
15 NA TRBJ1-6 TRBV27 TRBD1 TGTGCCAGCAGTCCATCGGGACAGGGTCGATCACCCCTCCACTTT CASSPSGQGRSPLHF
16 NA TRBJ2-2 TRBV7-2 TRBD2 TGTGCCAGCAGCTTAATGTCGGGGGGGCCCACCGGGGAGCTGTTTTTT CASSLMSGGPTGELFF
16 NA TRBJ2-1 TRBV19 TRBD2 TGTGCCAGTAGTATTGACGGGGGGGTTCCCTACAATGAGCAGTTCTTC CASSIDGGVPYNEQFF
14 once TRBJ2-5 TRBV5-1 TRBD1 TGCGCCAGCAGCTTGAGGGGACAGCAAGAGACCCAGTACTTC CASSLRGQQETQYF
15 NA TRBJ1-3 TRBV27 TRBD1 TGTGCCAGCAGTTCTGACAGGGGTTCTGGAAACACCATATATTTT CASSSDRGSGNTIYF
13 once TRBJ2-3 TRBV19 TRBD1 TGTGCCACCGGACAGGGGAGCACAGATACGCAGTATTTT CATGQGSTDTQYF
15 NA TRBJ1-3 TRBV15 NA TGTGCCACCAGCAGCGACAGGTTGTCTGGAAACACCATATATTTT CATSSDRLSGNTIYF
14 NA TRBJ1-2 TRBV4-2 NA TGTGCCAGCAGCCAATCTGGACAGCTCTATGGCTACACCTTC CASSQSGQLYGYTF
16 NA TRBJ1-3 TRBV7-9 TRBD1 TGTGCCAGCAGCTTAGAGGGACAGCTCTCTGGAAACACCATATATTTT CASSLEGQLSGNTIYF
16 NA TRBJ1-1 TRBV5-6 NA TGTGCCAGCAGCTTGGCCAGGGGATTTATTGGGACTGAAGCTTTCTTT CASSLARGFIGTEAFF
14 NA TRBJ1-4 TRBV30 NA TGTGCCTGGAACCTCCAAGCGCGGGGGGAAAAACTGTTTTTT CAWNLQARGEKLFF
13 once TRBJ1-6 TRBV5-6 NA TGTGCCAGCAGCTTGGGGGGCCGATCACCCCTCCACTTT CASSLGGRSPLHF
14 NA TRBJ1-4 TRBV5-1 TRBD1 TGCGCCAGCAGCTCCGAAGCTGACAGGGGGAAACTGTTTTTT CASSSEADRGKLFF
15 NA TRBJ1-4 TRBV18 NA TGTGCCAGCTCACCACGGGGGGAAATTAATGAAAAACTGTTTTTT CASSPRGEINEKLFF
14 NA TRBJ1-1 TRBV4-1 TRBD1 TGCGCCAGCAGCCCCGGACAGGGCTACACTGAAGCTTTCTTT CASSPGQGYTEAFF
14 NA TRBJ2-5 TRBV10-3 NA TGTGCCATCAGTGAGATGCAGGGAGGAGAGACCCAGTACTTC CAISEMQGGETQYF
11 NA TRBJ2-5 TRBV20-1 NA TGCAGTGCTAGTACAATAGAGACCCAGTACTTC CSASTIETQYF
13 NA TRBJ1-2 TRBV6-1 NA TGTGCCAGCAGTGATCCAAGAGGCTATGGCTACACCTTC CASSDPRGYGYTF
17 NA TRBJ2-2 TRBV5-1 NA TGCGCCAGCAGCATATGGATAACAGGGTCGAGCACCGGGGAGCTGTTTTTT CASSIWITGSSTGELFF
15 NA TRBJ2-7 TRBV7-6 TRBD2 TGTGCCAGCGCCGCCGGCGGGGGATTATCCTACGAGCAGTACTTC CASAAGGGLSYEQYF
14 NA TRBJ1-4 TRBV14 NA TGTGCCAGCAGCCAAGACAGGGCGGACGAAAAACTGTTTTTT CASSQDRADEKLFF
15 NA TRBJ1-1 TRBV3-1/TRBV3-2 NA TGTGCCAGCAGCCAATTGTTACAGGGCAACACTGAAGCTTTCTTT CASSQLLQGNTEAFF
14 NA TRBJ1-3 TRBV5-1 NA TGCGCCAGCAGCTTGACAGGAGCAGGAAACACCATATATTTT CASSLTGAGNTIYF
15 few TRBJ1-4 TRBV29-1 NA TGCAGCGTTGAAGGGGGGGGGCCCTTTAATGAAAAACTGTTTTTT CSVEGGGPFNEKLFF
13 NA TRBJ1-1 TRBV6-4 NA TGTGCCAGCAGTGACTCACGGGGATCTGAAGCTTTCTTT CASSDSRGSEAFF
13 NA TRBJ1-2 TRBV5-4 NA TGTGCCAGCAGCCACCGAGCTAACTATGGCTACACCTTC CASSHRANYGYTF
14 NA TRBJ2-1 TRBV7-2 TRBD2 TGTGCCAGCAGCTCTAGCGGGGTGTACAATGAGCAGTTCTTC CASSSSGVYNEQFF
14 few TRBJ1-2 TRBV18 NA TGTGCCAGCTCACCACTCTCTACTAACTATGGCTACACCTTC CASSPLSTNYGYTF
14 NA TRBJ2-1 TRBV4-1 NA TGCGCCAGCACGGCCCTGGGCAGTACGAATGAGCAGTTCTTC CASTALGSTNEQFF
14 NA TRBJ1-3 TRBV2 NA TGTGCCAGCAACTATTTGAGCTCTGGAAACACCATATATTTT CASNYLSSGNTIYF
17 NA TRBJ2-5 TRBV18 TRBD1 TGTGCCAGCTCACCCCCCGTTAAGGACAGGGGTCAAGAGACCCAGTACTTC CASSPPVKDRGQETQYF
17 NA TRBJ2-1 TRBV18 TRBD2 TGTGCCAGCTCACCCCAAAAGGGAGCGGGAAGCCACAATGAGCAGTTCTTC CASSPQKGAGSHNEQFF